This T cell receptor (beta chain) was sequenced in a study of Graves' ophthalmopathy and Graves' hyperthyroidism listed by TCRdb under 2018. In terms of the full investigation: Peripheral blood samples were taken at the time of initial diagnosis, before any treatment was given. The study used TCR beta repertoire signatures to distinguish Graves' ophthalmopathy from Graves' hyperthyroidism and to predict progression to ophthalmopathy. In total, 135 blood samples were TCR-sequenced: 40 to 45 ophthalmopathy, 80 or so hyperthyroidism and some 17 hyperthyroidism-to-ophthalmopathy patients. To explore V-J signatures that distinguish ophthalmopathy from hyperthyroidism, a discovery set of about 99 patients was enrolled, made up of more than 40 with ophthalmopathy and roughly 57 with stable hyperthyroidism. An independent validation cohort was composed of roughly 19 hyperthyroidism patients and about 16 patients who later progressed from hyperthyroidism to ophthalmopathy. In over 5 hyperthyroidism patients, the T-cell repertoire of thyroid tissue was compared with the T-cell repertoire of blood. Following sampling, methimazole starting at 30 mg daily was administered to hyperthyroidism patients, and high-dose intravenous methylprednisolone was administered to ophthalmopathy patients. Findings and caveats that apply to the study as a whole: Most expanded thyroid clonotypes with frequency above 0.001 were also detected in blood, suggesting blood repertoires may reflect the thyroid immune response. In cross-validation, the 13-signature model distinguished ophthalmopathy from stable hyperthyroidism with more than 85% sensitivity and 81.08% specificity, while in the test set the corresponding values were roughly 80% and 75%. In validation, the model predicted ophthalmopathy progression with about 70% sensitivity and about 77% specificity; 12 predicted patients were CT-confirmed with GO in a median of about 6.2 months. Sample size was not statistically predetermined, and group allocation was not concealed from the investigators.

For repertoire sequencing, TCR beta CDR3 regions were amplified from RNA transcripts. The first round was an RT-PCR using HTBI primers with the Qiagen OneStep RT-PCR kit, and this first round was followed by a second-round multiplex PCR, then size selection and purification. The libraries underwent paired-end sequencing with 100 bp reads on an Illumina HiSeq2000. On the authors' methods: SOAPnuke was used to process the reads, removing any read that contained adapters or uncalled bases, had a mean Phred below 15, or lacked an exact match to the constant primer or identifier. COPE v1.2.5 was used to merge the high-quality paired reads. Each unique nucleotide sequence was defined as a clonotype, and clonotypes were aligned to IMGT TRB V, D and J references with MiTCR v1.1. Analysis was restricted to V-J combinations with a frequency above 0.0001, which covered roughly 99% of repertoires. For each V-J combination, a TCR clonal expansion and chaos score was defined as the ratio of F50 clonal expansion to chaos observed in the TCRdist matrix. Welch's t-statistics and random forest were used to narrow the features down to over ten V-J combinations, which were then fed into a naive Bayes classifier. Thyroid-blood repertoire similarity was quantified with the Morisita-Horn index. The public reads were quality trimmed at Q25 with fastp and then assembled into clones with MiXCR by TCRdb, keeping productive beta chains. Entries that share a CDR3 protein sequence are merged under the most common genes and DNA. TCRdb assigned the V and J calls; the authors' analysis was not used. The sample data list hundreds of thousands of distinct CDR3 sequences, and about two fifths of these were observed just once. The ten largest account for roughly 3.5% of the sample.

With regard to this clonotype: Its target antigen remains unknown. Nothing much larger sits one base from this clone, and base qualities are not available.

The ophthalmopathy patients had moderately to severely active disease, with a Clinical Activity Score of 3 or higher, a NOSPECS grade of 4 or higher, and a disease duration of less than 3 months. Patients were excluded if they had other autoimmune diseases, uncontrolled infections, pregnancy or lactation. Clinical symptoms, serum thyroxine, TRAb, thyroid ultrasound and orbital computed tomography were used for diagnosis. Ficoll-Paque density gradient centrifugation was used to isolate PBMCs from around 10 ml of fresh peripheral blood. Total RNA was extracted using Trizol reagent, and RNA quality was checked on an Agilent 2100 Bioanalyzer. The sequence was collected from an adult man with Graves' ophthalmopathy. The sequenced sample consisted of peripheral blood.

The CDR3 in this case is CASSQPGQGTSSGANVLTF. The sequence in DNA is TGTGCCAGCAGCCAGCCGGGACAGGGGACGAGCTCTGGGGCCAACGTCCTGACTTTC. The chain joins TRBV11-1 to TRBJ2-6; 10 bases in the junction line up with TRBD1. Inclusive of the bounding cysteine and phenylalanine, the CDR3 is 19 residues long. The sequence is cut down to CDR3 DNA, 57 bases in frame from base 1. CDR1 and CDR2 are read off the germline V gene (reference sequence) as SGHAT and FQDESV. Unmatched junction bases come to 10, with V trimmed by 5 bases and J by 0 bases.